Each of the 18 T cell receptor beta chains below was sequenced from the same sample in a study of blood T cell repertoires in COVID-19. Sequenced by immunoSEQ multiplex PCR; TCRdb stores in-frame clones only, minus some. The table has 180,000 or so clones, about 85% seen once. Sequencing input: peripheral blood. The source is a woman at least 80 years old with acute or convalescent COVID-19.

The CDR3 spells CASSPASINQPQHF. The CDR3 DNA is TGTGCCAGCAGTCCCGCGTCTATCAATCAGCCCCAGCATTTT. The chain uses TRBV27 and TRBJ1-5; D not resolved. The CDR3 spans 14 residues. The ends were cut back, 5 bases at V and 3 bases at J, with 11 bases in the middle. The germline V gene encodes CDR1 MNHEY and CDR2 SMNVEV (reference sequence).

The chain uses TRBV10-3 and TRBJ2-2; D gene uncertain. There are 14 residues in the CDR3. The V gene lost 7 bases and the J gene lost 0 bases, with 9 bases spanning the gap. Per the germline V gene, CDR1 is ENHRY and CDR2 is SYGVKD. The CDR3, as DNA: TGTGCCATCACTCCCAGGTCGAACACCGGGGAGCTGTTTTTT. Translation: CAITPRSNTGELFF.

The CDR3 loop reads CASSGRTGPTDGYTF. The CDR3 bases are TGTGCCAGCAGCGGGAGGACAGGGCCCACTGACGGCTACACCTTC. The genes are TRBV5-4 and TRBJ1-2; 8 bases fit TRBD1. V was clipped by 4 bases and J by 8 bases; unmatched bases: 13. This CDR3 region has 15 residues. Germline V CDR1 and CDR2: SGHNT, YYREEE (reference sequence).

The chain is built from TRBV6-5 and TRBJ2-1; the match to TRBD2 covers 8 bases. After removal of 0 bases from V and 6 bases from J, the junction contained 7 bases not matched to a gene. The germline V gene encodes CDR1 MNHEY and CDR2 SVGAGI. The CDR3 is 16 residues long. The CDR3 spells CASSYSAGLGGNEQFF. In DNA, the CDR3 is TGTGCCAGCAGTTACTCGGCGGGACTAGGGGGCAATGAGCAGTTCTTC.

Of note for this clone: Other DNA sequences in this sample translate to the same CDR3. The V and J genes are TRBV7-3 and TRBJ2-1; D not certain. The CDR3 runs 14 residues. Trimming removed 2 bases from V and 5 bases from J, with 10 bases in between. Germline lookup yields CDR1 SGHTA and CDR2 FQGTGA. CDR3 sequence: CASSLSGLNNEQFF. DNA of the CDR3: TGTGCCAGCAGCTTATCAGGCCTCAACAATGAGCAGTTCTTC.

V gene TRBV18 combines with J gene TRBJ2-6, with 7 bases lining up with TRBD1. Germline V gene lookup returns CDR1 KGHSH and CDR2 LQKENI. The CDR3 loop spans 18 amino acids. The J segment lost 0 bases and the V segment lost 6 bases, leaving 11 bases of the junction unmatched. The CDR3 reads CASSSSGTASSGANVLTF. In nucleotides, the CDR3 is TGTGCCAGCTCGTCCTCCGGGACAGCCAGCTCTGGGGCCAACGTCCTGACTTTC.

V is TRBV7-9 and J is TRBJ2-1; D gene unclear. This CDR3 has 11 residues. V was clipped by 2 bases and J by 7 bases, with 3 bases between them. In germline, CDR1 is SEHNR, CDR2 FQNEAQ (reference sequence). This CDR3 is CASSLINEQFF. In DNA form, the CDR3 reads TGTGCCAGCAGCTTAATAAATGAGCAGTTCTTC.

The chain joins TRBV5-1 to TRBJ2-7; TRBD2 matches at 8 bases. CDR3 length equals 18 residues. Germline lookup yields CDR1 SGHRS and CDR2 YFSETQ. V dropped 4 bases and J dropped 7; count of bases not matched to a gene: 22. CDR3: CASSTGGSGGPPRREQYF. In DNA form, the CDR3 reads TGCGCCAGCAGCACCGGGGGGAGCGGGGGTCCCCCTCGGAGGGAGCAGTACTTC.

The count of this clone is one. In nucleotides, the CDR3 is TGCGCCAGCAGCTCGCTAGGGGCGAACACCGGGGAGCTGTTTTTT. Its protein product is CASSSLGANTGELFF. The gene calls are TRBV5-1 and TRBJ2-2, with D perhaps TRBD1 (5 bases). V was trimmed by 3 bases and J by 0 bases, leaving 9 bases between them. Looked up from germline, CDR1 is SGHRS and CDR2 is YFSETQ. The length of the CDR3 is 15 residues.

This chain connects TRBV4-1 to TRBJ2-7, with 9 bases that match TRBD1. The CDR3 extends over 16 amino acids. From germline, CDR1 is MGHRA and CDR2 YSYEKL. The J segment lost 3 bases and the V segment lost 4 bases, leaving 10 bases of the junction unmatched. The CDR3 DNA sequence: TGCGCCAGCAGCCCAGAACCTAGGACAGGGGACTACGAGCAGTACTTC. The encoded protein is CASSPEPRTGDYEQYF.

The rearrangement joins TRBV30 to TRBJ2-7; the D gene is possibly TRBD2 (6 bases). Trimming removed 0 bases from V and 0 bases from J, with 9 bases in between. The CDR3 extends over 14 amino acids. From germline, CDR1 is GTSNPN and CDR2 SVGIG (reference sequence). The CDR3 sequence is CAWSVGGSSYEQYF. The CDR3 DNA reads TGTGCCTGGAGTGTAGGAGGGAGCTCCTACGAGCAGTACTTC. Complete variable domain (other parts from reference TRBV30 and TRBJ2-7): SQTIHQWPATLVQPVGSPLSLECTVEGTSNPNLYWYRQAAGRGLQLLFYSVGIGQISSEVPQNLSASRPQDRQFILSSKKLLLSDSGFYLCAWSVGGSSYEQYFGPGTRLTVT.

V is TRBV9 and J is TRBJ1-2, with a tentative D call TRBD1 (6 bases). V lost 3 bases and J 4 bases, leaving 16 bases between the germline ends. Germline V gene data show CDR1 as SGDLS and CDR2 as YYNGEE. The CDR3 sequence is 15 residues long. CDR3 DNA sequence: TGTGCCAGCAGCGAGGAAGGCAGGGGTGGCTATGGCTACACCTTC. As protein: CASSEEGRGGYGYTF.

The rearrangement joins TRBV10-2 to TRBJ2-3; no clear D. The V gene lost 2 bases and the J gene lost 2 bases, with 8 bases spanning the gap. Germline CDR1 reads WSHSY; CDR2 reads SAAADI. The CDR3 totals 14 residues. CDR3 sequence: CASSEISATDTQYF. The CDR3 DNA is TGCGCCAGCAGTGAGATTAGTGCCACAGATACGCAGTATTTT.

This rearrangement joins TRBV25-1 to TRBJ2-3, with 10 bases aligning to TRBD2. Germline V CDR1 and CDR2: MGHDK, SYGVNS. V shed 6 bases and J 2 bases; nucleotides not matched to a gene: 5. This CDR3 comprises 15 residues. The CDR3 reads CASSGSGGYTDTQYF. DNA of the CDR3: TGTGCCAGCAGCGGTAGCGGGGGGTACACAGATACGCAGTATTTT. The full variable domain, with the rest looked up from reference TRBV25-1 and TRBJ2-3, is EADIYQTPRYLVIGTGKKITLECSQTMGHDKMYWYQQDPGMELHLIHYSYGVNSTEKGDLSSESTVSRIRTEHFPLTLESARPSHTSQYLCASSGSGGYTDTQYFGPGTRLTVL.

The chain is built from TRBV4-1 and TRBJ2-7; TRBD2 agrees at 11 bases. After removal of 2 bases from V and 1 base from J, the junction contained 4 bases not matched to a gene. CDR3 length: 16 residues. Germline-derived CDR1 and CDR2 are MGHRA and YSYEKL. The DNA of the CDR3 is TGCGCCAGCAGCCAAACCTTAGCGGGAGGGTCCTACGAGCAGTACTTC. As protein: CASSQTLAGGSYEQYF.

Note on this clone: Other nucleotide sequences in the sample specify the same CDR3. The chain employs TRBV18 and TRBJ2-5; D call uncertain. Trimming took 2 bases from V and 1 from J, leaving 5 bases between them. In germline, CDR1 is KGHSH, CDR2 LQKENI. CDR3 length: 13 residues. The CDR3 spells CASSPGSQETQYF. The CDR3 DNA reads TGTGCCAGCTCACCAGGCAGCCAAGAGACCCAGTACTTC. Combining the CDR3 with reference TRBV18 and TRBJ2-5 gives the whole variable domain NAGVMQNPRHLVRRRGQEARLRCSPMKGHSHVYWYRQLPEEGLKFMVYLQKENIIDESGMPKERFSAEFPKEGPSILRIQQVVRGDSAAYFCASSPGSQETQYFGPGTRLLVL.

The V and J genes are TRBV3-1 (or the pseudogene TRBV3-2) and TRBJ2-3, with 11 bases aligning to TRBD2. The CDR3 runs 14 residues. The V and J ends lost 1 base and 10 bases, in that order; junction bases with no gene match: 4. Germline V gene data show CDR1 as LGHDT and CDR2 as YNNKEL (reference sequence). As DNA, the CDR3 is TGTGCCAGCAGCCAAGTGCTAGCGGGAGGACCGCAGTATTTT. Translated: CASSQVLAGGPQYF.

In DNA form, the CDR3 reads TGTGCCAGCTCACCAACGTCGAGCACCTACAATGAGCAGTTCTTC. It yields the protein CASSPTSSTYNEQFF. The chain combines TRBV18 with TRBJ2-1; D ambiguous. Germline values: CDR1 KGHSH, CDR2 LQKENI. The CDR3 has 15 residues. The V end was cut by 2 bases, the J end by 2 bases, with 10 bases between.